The next 25 T cell receptor beta chains were all read from a single sample in a study of T cells in Graves' hyperthyroidism and ophthalmopathy. TCR beta CDR3 region amplification was performed from RNA transcripts. The TCR CDR3 was amplified in a first-round RT-PCR using the HTBI primer set. Via MiXCR, TCRdb re-called the multiplex PCR reads, giving one row per CDR3 protein. The sample records about 360,000 distinct CDR3 sequences, 15% to 17% being singletons. Material: blood. Receptor source: a woman under 30 with Graves' hyperthyroidism that later progressed to Graves' ophthalmopathy.

The chain carries TRBV2 and TRBJ2-3; 12 nucleotides match TRBD2. V lost 7 bases and J lost 6; bases outside the gene matches: 5. Germline V CDR1 and CDR2: SNHLY, FYNNEI. The length of the CDR3 is 14 residues. The CDR3 DNA reads as TGTGCCAGCAAGACTAGCGGGAGTCGGGATACGCAGTATTTT. Amino acid sequence: CASKTSGSRDTQYF. The whole variable domain, remainder taken from reference TRBV2 and TRBJ2-3, is EPEVTQTPSHQVTQMGQEVILRCVPISNHLYFYWYRQILGQKVEFLVSFYNNEISEKSEIFDDQFSVERPDGSNFTLKIRSTKLEDSAMYFCASKTSGSRDTQYFGPGTRLTVL.

In this sample, this clonotype turned up many times. The CDR3 spells CASSLGERNQPQHF. In DNA, the CDR3 is TGCGCCAGCAGCTTGGGGGAGCGCAATCAGCCCCAGCATTTT. The chain is built from TRBV5-1 and TRBJ1-5, with D unclear. Looked up from germline, CDR1 is SGHRS and CDR2 is YFSETQ. The germline V and J ends were trimmed by 0 bases and 2 bases, with 6 bases remaining between them. This CDR3 region has 14 residues.

V usage is TRBV25-1 and J usage is TRBJ2-1; 10 positions agree with TRBD2. Germline CDR1 reads MGHDK; CDR2 reads SYGVNS. Trimming cost V 9 bases and J 4 bases; bases outside gene matches: 9. The CDR3 is made up of 15 amino acids. The DNA of the CDR3 is TGTGCCAGTACTACCGGGACTAGCGAATACAATGAGCAGTTCTTC. This translates into CASTTGTSEYNEQFF.

This clonotype was seen many times. This CDR3 reads CASSSRDRAGNEQYF. CDR3 bases: TGTGCCAGCAGTTCCCGGGACAGGGCAGGCAACGAGCAGTACTTC. V gene TRBV12-3 or TRBV12-4 combines with J gene TRBJ2-7; 9 bases fit TRBD1. The CDR3 has 15 amino acids. V trimming: 4 bases; J trimming: 5 bases; junction bases outside the gene matches: 9.

This clonotype was seen more than once but under ten times. CDR3: CASSSQGFGNEQFF. The CDR3, as DNA: TGTGCCAGCAGCTCCCAGGGATTTGGGAATGAGCAGTTCTTC. The chain links TRBV7-9 to TRBJ2-1; tentatively, D is TRBD1 (5 bases). The CDR3 extends over 14 amino acids. The germline V and J ends were trimmed by 4 bases and 7 bases, with 14 bases remaining between them. The germline V gene has CDR1 SEHNR and CDR2 FQNEAQ (reference sequence).

This clonotype was recorded once. The CDR3 sequence is CASSIDRLAGAYEQYF. The CDR3 nucleotides read TGTGCCAGTAGTATAGATCGTCTAGCGGGAGCCTACGAGCAGTACTTC. The gene calls are TRBV19 and TRBJ2-7; 10 positions match TRBD2. This CDR3 has 16 amino acids. Germline lookup yields CDR1 LNHDA and CDR2 SQIVND (reference sequence). V gave up 0 bases and J gave up 2 bases; unmatched junction bases: 4.

The chain carries TRBV5-1 and TRBJ2-1; D ambiguous. V lost 0 bases, J lost 3 bases, and 13 bases lay in between. The CDR3 runs to 16 residues. Per germline, CDR1 SGHRS and CDR2 YFSETQ. The CDR3 loop is CASSLATRTGYNEQFF. The CDR3 DNA reads as TGCGCCAGCAGCTTGGCCACCAGGACGGGCTACAATGAGCAGTTCTTC.

The chain is built from TRBV7-9 and TRBJ2-3; 7 nucleotides align to TRBD2. The V gene end was trimmed by 5 bases and the J gene end by 1 base; junction bases not matched to a gene: 21. The CDR3 length is 20 residues. CDR1 is SEHNR, CDR2 FQNEAQ, per germline (reference sequence). CDR3 loop: CASSPIHRGLPSGRTDTQYF. DNA of the CDR3: TGTGCCAGCAGCCCAATACACCGGGGCCTCCCTAGCGGCCGCACAGATACGCAGTATTTT.

Here the CDR3 DNA reads TGTGCCAGCAGCTACCAAGCCCCCGGGGAGCTGTTTTTT. Its translation is CASSYQAPGELFF. This rearrangement joins TRBV6-1 to TRBJ2-2; D unresolved. The CDR3 contains 13 residues. Deletions cut 6 bases from V and 6 bases from J, with 11 bases between. The germline CDR1 and CDR2 sequences are MNHNS and SASEGT.

This clonotype was found many times. The chain uses TRBV18 and TRBJ1-2, with D uncertain. CDR3 length: 15 amino acids. Between the trimmed V and J ends, which lost 6 bases and 0 bases, there was a span of 14 bases. Germline V gene lookup returns CDR1 KGHSH and CDR2 LQKENI. Here the CDR3 DNA reads TGTGCCAGCTCGCCCAAACATCTAGCTAACTATGGCTACACCTTC. It translates to CASSPKHLANYGYTF.

This clonotype was found a few times. This CDR3 reads CASSGSSLNEQFF. Written as DNA, the CDR3 is TGTGCCAGCAGCGGCTCATCCCTAAATGAGCAGTTCTTC. This rearrangement joins TRBV7-2 to TRBJ2-1; D ambiguous. Germline CDR1 is SGHTA and CDR2 is FQGNSA. The CDR3 has 13 residues. Deletions cut 5 bases from V and 7 bases from J, with 12 bases between.

The table lists this clonotype with many counts. The chain has TRBV27 and TRBJ2-1; the match to TRBD1 covers 9 bases. Trimming removed 2 bases from V and 5 bases from J; junction bases left unmatched: 4. Germline V CDR1 and CDR2: MNHEY, SMNVEV (reference sequence). The CDR3 runs to 15 residues. The chain's CDR3 is CASSLPGTGNNEQFF. For the CDR3, the DNA is TGTGCCAGCAGTTTACCGGGGACAGGGAACAATGAGCAGTTCTTC.

In its sample, this clonotype was seen once. A much larger clonotype is one base distant, so this may be a read error. This chain connects TRBV7-3 to TRBJ2-1, with D possibly being TRBD2 (6 bases). The V end lost 0 bases, the J end lost 12 bases, and 21 bases lay between the germline ends. This CDR3 has 16 residues. Germline-derived CDR1 and CDR2 are SGHTA and FQGTGA. The CDR3 sequence: CASSLTGPTSFDGQFF. CDR3 nucleotide sequence: TGTGCCAGCAGCTTAACGGGGCCGACTAGTTTCGATGGGCAGTTCTTC.

The rearrangement uses TRBV5-1 and TRBJ1-4; D may be TRBD1 (5 bases). The CDR3 is 16 residues long. Germline assignment: CDR1 SGHRS and CDR2 YFSETQ. The germline V and J ends were trimmed by 3 bases and 8 bases, with 20 bases remaining between them. For the CDR3, the DNA is TGCGCCAGCAGCTCCGGAATAACGTCGGGGGGGGAAAAACTGTTTTTT. Protein: CASSSGITSGGEKLFF.

A word on this clonotype: A single base separates this from a much larger clone, so it may be a read error. The gene calls are TRBV7-8 and TRBJ2-5, with 9 bases lining up with TRBD2. Germline values: CDR1 SGHVS, CDR2 FQNEAQ. The CDR3 length is 15 residues. The DNA of the CDR3 is TGTGCCAGCAGCCCGACTAGCGGTCTCCAAGAGACCCCGTACTTC. Translation: CASSPTSGLQETPYF.

This clonotype was counted at least ten times. This chain connects TRBV4-1 to TRBJ2-5, with unresolved D. The CDR3 spans 15 residues. V gave up 4 bases and J gave up 2 bases, with 14 bases separating them. Germline loops: CDR1 MGHRA, CDR2 YSYEKL. CDR3 residues: CASSLGEQPQETQYF. The CDR3 DNA reads as TGCGCCAGCAGCCTTGGGGAACAGCCACAAGAGACCCAGTACTTC.

This clonotype showed up many times. The chain links TRBV7-9 to TRBJ2-5, with TRBD1 identical over 7 bases. The V gene end was trimmed by 4 bases and the J gene end by 2 bases; junction bases not matched to a gene: 7. Per germline, CDR1 SEHNR and CDR2 FQNEAQ (reference sequence). This CDR3 contains 15 residues. Here the CDR3 reads CASSWTPGQQETQYF. CDR3 DNA: TGTGCCAGCAGCTGGACGCCGGGACAGCAAGAGACCCAGTACTTC.

The table lists this clonotype with a few counts. The chain recombines TRBV10-3 with TRBJ2-3; TRBD2 matches at 7 bases. V lost 11 bases and J lost 2; bases outside the gene matches: 7. CDR1 is ENHRY, CDR2 SYGVKD, per germline. There are 13 residues in the CDR3. The DNA of the CDR3 is TGTGCCTCGATTGCGGGGGACACAGATACGCAGTATTTT. Translating gives CASIAGDTDTQYF.

Only a few counts were recorded for this clonotype. Mismatch with germline at one junction end may stem from a read error. The chain joins TRBV2 to TRBJ1-2, with TRBD1 matching 12 bases. CDR3 size: 16 residues. Germline V lookup: CDR1 SNHLY, CDR2 FYNNEI. CDR3 amino acids: CASSDGTGGRWYGHTF. The CDR3 DNA follows: TGTGCCAGCAGTGATGGGACAGGGGGCAGATGGTATGGCCACACCTTC. The entire variable domain, with the rest obtained from reference TRBV2 and TRBJ1-2, is as follows: EPEVTQTPSHQVTQMGQEVILRCVPISNHLYFYWYRQILGQKVEFLVSFYNNEISEKSEIFDDQFSVERPDGSNFTLKIRSTKLEDSAMYFCASSDGTGGRWYGHTFGSGTRLTVV.

This clonotype has at least ten counts. The chain links TRBV12-3 or TRBV12-4 to TRBJ1-1; 12 bases map to TRBD1. Trimming took 8 bases from V and 6 from J; bases not matched to a gene: 4. There are 13 residues in the CDR3. The CDR3 is CASWGQGAAEAFF. CDR3 bases: TGTGCCAGCTGGGGACAGGGGGCGGCTGAAGCTTTCTTT.

This clonotype was counted many times. The chain couples TRBV3-1 to TRBJ1-1; no firm D call. Between the trimmed V and J ends, which lost 4 bases and 1 base, there was a span of 13 bases. Germline-derived CDR1 and CDR2 are LGHDT and YNNKEL (reference sequence). The CDR3 runs to 15 residues. Written as DNA, the CDR3 is TGTGCCAGCAGCCGGTCCGATGGAGCGAACACTGAAGCTTTCTTT. Translating it yields CASSRSDGANTEAFF.

This clonotype was counted at least ten times. The chain links TRBV27 to TRBJ2-2; possible D gene TRBD2, 7 bases. The CDR3 sequence is 16 residues long. The ends were cut back, 7 bases at V and 2 bases at J, with 17 bases in the middle. The germline gives CDR1 MNHEY, CDR2 SMNVEV (reference sequence). The CDR3 DNA sequence: TGTGCCAGCAACGAAAGGGGGGGCCGAAACACCGGGGAGCTGTTTTTT. Protein sequence: CASNERGGRNTGELFF.

This clonotype was picked up many times. The rearrangement joins TRBV6-2 or TRBV6-3 to TRBJ2-7, with 10 bases matching TRBD2. J was trimmed by 3 bases and V by 3 bases; bases with no gene match: 8. This CDR3 has 16 amino acids. CDR1 and CDR2 from the germline V gene are MNHEY and SVGEGT. The CDR3, as DNA: TGTGCCAGCAGTTATCAGGCTAGCGGGAGCCTCTACGAGCAGTACTTC. This sequence encodes CASSYQASGSLYEQYF.

The rearrangement links TRBV5-6 to TRBJ1-4, with D perhaps TRBD1 (5 bases). The CDR3 runs 15 residues. Trimming cost V 6 bases and J 3 bases, with 15 bases left between them. Germline CDR1 SGHDT, CDR2 YYEEEE. CDR3 amino acids: CASKEGRAPNEKLFF. CDR3 DNA sequence: TGTGCCAGCAAAGAGGGCAGGGCACCTAATGAAAAACTGTTTTTT.

This clonotype has a count of ten or more. The rearrangement links TRBV2 to TRBJ1-5; D gene uncertain. Germline V gene data show CDR1 as SNHLY and CDR2 as FYNNEI. The V gene lost 4 bases and the J gene lost 2 bases, with 9 bases spanning the gap. The CDR3 loop spans 14 amino acids. The CDR3 sequence is CASSVDWGNQPQHF. The CDR3 DNA reads TGTGCCAGCAGTGTGGATTGGGGCAATCAGCCCCAGCATTTT.